One sample yielded the 17 T cell receptor beta chains listed below, sequenced in a study of cytomegalovirus exposure and HLA in healthy donors. With 60 Vbeta and 13 Jbeta primers, the PCR was carried out. Only in-frame clones appear in the TCRdb table, and some are missing; sequencing was by immunoSEQ multiplex PCR. Of 25,000 to 30,000 clones listed, 70% are singletons. Sequencing was done on a sample of PBMCs. The source of these receptors is a woman aged 50 to 60 in good health and CMV-seronegative.

This chain joins TRBV11-3 and TRBJ2-3, with TRBD2 matching over 8 bases. This CDR3 contains 15 residues. Germline-derived CDR1 and CDR2 are SGHNT and YENEEA. Trimming removed 4 bases from V and 0 bases from J; junction bases left unmatched: 3. The DNA for the CDR3 is TGTGCCAGCAGCTCTATAGCGGGGAGCACAGATACGCAGTATTTT. It translates to CASSSIAGSTDTQYF.

The V call is TRBV2, the J call TRBJ2-1; 8 nucleotides match TRBD1. V dropped 5 bases and J dropped 0; count of bases not matched to a gene: 6. CDR1 and CDR2 from the germline V gene are SNHLY and FYNNEI. The CDR3 covers 16 residues. The CDR3 nucleotides read TGTGCCAGCAGTTACAGGGGGACGAGCTCCTACAATGAGCAGTTCTTC. Its translation is CASSYRGTSSYNEQFF.

This sequence joins TRBV5-6 and TRBJ1-6; 9 bases match TRBD1. V gave up 2 bases and J gave up 9 bases; unmatched junction bases: 6. The CDR3 is 15 residues long. The germline V gene encodes CDR1 SGHDT and CDR2 YYEEEE. CDR3 protein: CASSFRDREGSPLHF. The CDR3 region has the DNA TGTGCCAGCAGCTTCCGGGACAGGGAGGGTTCACCCCTCCACTTT.

This rearrangement joins TRBV7-9 to TRBJ1-1; possibly TRBD1 for D (6 bases). The germline CDR1 and CDR2 sequences are SEHNR and FQNEAQ (reference sequence). Trimming shortened V by 4 bases and J by 7 bases, and 13 bases separated the two germline ends. This CDR3 comprises 13 residues. This chain's CDR3 is CASSSPQGVEAFF. CDR3 nucleotide sequence: TGTGCCAGCAGCTCTCCACAGGGCGTTGAAGCTTTCTTT.

Only a few counts were recorded for this clone. The chain is built from TRBV4-1 and TRBJ2-6; 9 bases match TRBD1. The CDR3 sequence is 19 residues long. The V segment lost 3 bases and the J segment 2 bases; nucleotides outside the gene matches: 11. Germline-derived CDR1 and CDR2 are MGHRA and YSYEKL. The CDR3 is CASSHTGGNIGAGANVLTF. The CDR3 region has the DNA TGCGCCAGCAGCCATACAGGGGGCAATATTGGAGCTGGGGCCAACGTCCTGACTTTC.

The chain joins TRBV6-5 to TRBJ1-5, with D maybe TRBD1 (6 bases). The V end was cut by 6 bases, the J end by 7 bases, with 16 bases between. CDR3 size: 14 residues. The germline V gene has CDR1 MNHEY and CDR2 SVGAGI. As DNA, the CDR3 is TGTGCCAGCAGCCTCGGACAGTTCGGACAGCCCCAGCATTTT. Translated, it gives CASSLGQFGQPQHF.

The chain recombines TRBV25-1 with TRBJ2-7; 7 nucleotides align to TRBD1. CDR1 and CDR2 (germline): MGHDK, SYGVNS. J was trimmed by 13 bases and V by 1 base; bases with no gene match: 7. The CDR3 is 12 residues long. The CDR3 DNA is TGTGCCAGCAGTGAATTATATGGGACAGTCTACTTC. Amino acid sequence: CASSELYGTVYF.

The chain employs TRBV6-6 and TRBJ1-1, with TRBD1 matching over 9 bases. Per the germline V gene, CDR1 is MNHNY and CDR2 is SVGAGI (reference sequence). Trimming took 5 bases from V and 1 from J; bases not matched to a gene: 5. The CDR3 is 15 residues long. The CDR3, as DNA: TGTGCCAGCAGTAAAACACAGGGGGCGAACACTGAAGCTTTCTTT. Translation: CASSKTQGANTEAFF.

The J gene is TRBJ1-4, the V gene TRBV7-2; no definite D call. Germline V CDR1 and CDR2: SGHTA, FQGNSA. This CDR3 is built from 15 residues. The V end lost 5 bases, the J end lost 6 bases, and 16 bases lay between the germline ends. DNA for the CDR3: TGTGCCAGCAGCACGAAACTAGGTGCCGATGAAAAACTGTTTTTT. It is translated as CASSTKLGADEKLFF. Filled out from reference TRBV7-2 and TRBJ1-4, the complete variable domain reads GAGVSQSPSNKVTEKGKDVELRCDPISGHTALYWYRQSLGQGLEFLIYFQGNSAPDKSGLPSDRFSAERTGGSVSTLTIQRTQQEDSAVYLCASSTKLGADEKLFFGSGTQLSVL.

This clone occurred once. The V gene is TRBV2, the J gene TRBJ1-5; possible D gene TRBD1, 5 bases. The CDR3 runs to 13 residues. Trimming stripped 6 bases from V and 3 bases from J, with 9 bases between. Germline V gives CDR1 SNHLY, CDR2 FYNNEI. CDR3 in DNA: TGTGCCAGCAGAGACAGTTACAATCAGCCCCAGCATTTT. This translates into CASRDSYNQPQHF.

This chain joins TRBV13 and TRBJ1-1; D uncertain. The CDR3 runs 13 residues. Looked up from germline, CDR1 is PRHDT and CDR2 is FYEKMQ (reference sequence). Trimming pared 5 bases from V and 3 bases from J, leaving 10 bases between. In nucleotides, the CDR3 is TGTGCCAGCAGCCCAAGCATGGACACTGAAGCTTTCTTT. It translates to CASSPSMDTEAFF. The whole variable domain, filled in from reference TRBV13 and TRBJ1-1, reads AAGVIQSPRHLIKEKRETATLKCYPIPRHDTVYWYQQGPGQDPQFLISFYEKMQSDKGSIPDRFSAQQFSDYHSELNMSSLELGDSALYFCASSPSMDTEAFFGQGTRLTVV.

The chain uses TRBV13 and TRBJ2-1; 7 nucleotides line up with TRBD1. J lost 6 bases, V lost 6 bases, and 5 bases had no gene match. CDR1 and CDR2 from the germline V gene are PRHDT and FYEKMQ (reference sequence). The length of the CDR3 is 13 residues. The CDR3 nucleotides are TGTGCCAGCAGTGGACAGGTTAGCAATGAGCAGTTCTTC. Encoded protein: CASSGQVSNEQFF.

This clone is judged medium-sized. The genes are TRBV5-6 and TRBJ1-4; 9 nucleotides agree with TRBD1. CDR3 length: 15 residues. Germline CDR1 reads SGHDT; CDR2 reads YYEEEE. The junction had 7 bases not matched to a gene; V was cut back by 3 bases and J by 7 bases. In DNA form, the CDR3 reads TGTGCCAGCAGCTCTACCGGGACAGGGAGTGAAAAACTGTTTTTT. Residues: CASSSTGTGSEKLFF.

The chain uses TRBV15 and TRBJ1-6; no reliable D call. V was shortened by 0 bases and J by 10 bases, with 13 bases between the two germline ends. The CDR3 is 15 amino acids. Germline V gene lookup returns CDR1 LNHNV and CDR2 YYDKDF (reference sequence). CDR3 bases: TGTGCCACCAGCAGAGAGTCCGGGTTAAGATCACCCCTCCACTTT. As protein: CATSRESGLRSPLHF.

The V gene is TRBV6-5, the J gene TRBJ1-5; 9 bases line up with TRBD1. V gave up 6 bases and J gave up 5 bases; unmatched junction bases: 5. This CDR3 region has 14 residues. Germline CDR1 reads MNHEY; CDR2 reads SVGAGI. The CDR3: CASRGTGRDQPQHF. The CDR3 nucleotides are TGTGCCAGCAGGGGGACAGGGAGGGATCAGCCCCAGCATTTT.

The chain employs TRBV9 and TRBJ2-7; TRBD2 might be the D (6 bases). Per the germline V gene, CDR1 is SGDLS and CDR2 is YYNGEE. Trimming pared 7 bases from V and 3 bases from J, leaving 17 bases between. This CDR3 has 14 amino acids. The chain's CDR3 is CASAPWGENYEQYF. Here the CDR3 DNA reads TGTGCCAGCGCTCCCTGGGGGGAGAACTACGAGCAGTACTTC.

This clone was observed a few times. The chain is built from TRBV27 and TRBJ2-7; D gene ambiguous. V was cut by 6 bases and J by 2 bases, with 8 bases left in between. This CDR3 comprises 12 residues. Looked up from germline, CDR1 is MNHEY and CDR2 is SMNVEV (reference sequence). This CDR3 is CASSRPPYEQYF. CDR3 bases: TGTGCCAGCAGCAGGCCTCCCTACGAGCAGTACTTC.